The T cell receptor (beta chain) described here comes from a study of T-cell reconstitution after alpha-beta-depleted transplantation in children. A library of TCRbeta sequences, prepared with unique molecular identifiers, was generated. TCRdb itself ran the PCR reads through MiXCR, one entry per CDR3 protein. The sample records 200,000 to 250,000 distinct CDR3 sequences, around 12% being singletons. Concerning this clonotype: A read error may account for a junction end that differs from germline.

The germline gives CDR1 ENHRY, CDR2 SYGVKD. There are 13 residues in the CDR3. This chain connects TRBV10-3 to TRBJ1-1; no reliable D call. This receptor was taken from a human donor who donated a stem cell graft to a child with acute lymphoblastic leukemia. The material sequenced was PBMCs from the stem cell graft donor, taken from the stem cell graft. CDR3 sequence reads: CAITEEGNTEAFF. The CDR3 DNA sequence: TGTGCCATCACTGAGGAAGGGAACACTGAAGCTTTCTTT.